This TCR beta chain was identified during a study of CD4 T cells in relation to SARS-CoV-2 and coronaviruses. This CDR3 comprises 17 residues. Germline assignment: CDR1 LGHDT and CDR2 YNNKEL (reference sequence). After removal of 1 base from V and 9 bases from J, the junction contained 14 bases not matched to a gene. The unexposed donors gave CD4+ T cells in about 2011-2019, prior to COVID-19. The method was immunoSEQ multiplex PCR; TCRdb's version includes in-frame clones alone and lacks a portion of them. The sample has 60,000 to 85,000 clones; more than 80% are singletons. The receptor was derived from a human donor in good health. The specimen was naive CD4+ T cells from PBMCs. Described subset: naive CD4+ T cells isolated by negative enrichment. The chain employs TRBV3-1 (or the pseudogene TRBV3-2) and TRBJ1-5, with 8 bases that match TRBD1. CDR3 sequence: CASSQGTGTVGLGPQHF. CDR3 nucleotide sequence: TGTGCCAGCAGCCAAGGGACAGGGACGGTAGGGTTGGGGCCCCAGCATTTT.